This T cell receptor beta chain is from a study of CXCR3-negative and CXCR3-positive naive CD8 T cells. Study-wide points: Hydrophobicity was higher for TRB CDR3s found in CXCR3-positive naive cells than in CXCR3-negative naive cells. Relative to memory CD8+ cells, whose diversity was much lower, both naive subsets had comparably high diversity. CXCR3 expression dropped partially after cryopreservation, and most assays relied on fresh PBMCs.

Germline CDR1 and CDR2: SGDLS and YYNGEE. CDR3 length: 13 amino acids. With UMI labels, 5' RACE was used to prepare the TRB cDNA libraries. Using the 5' RACE reads, TCRdb records one entry per CDR3 protein without DNA. The table for this sample gives under 7,000 distinct CDR3 sequences. Every CD8+ T cell subset underwent triplicate sorting at roughly 300,000 cells apiece. By frequency, this clonotype registers medium-sized. Its antigen is unknown. The sequenced sample consisted of naive CXCR3+ CD8+ T cells from blood. As for subset: CD45RO-CCR7+CD27+CD95- naive CD8+ T cells expressing CXCR3 (TNR3+). This TCR was sampled from a human donor in good health. Some clones in this sample may be carry-over from other donors' samples. The chain joins TRBV9 to TRBJ2-7; TCRdb selects TRBD1, and the lack of DNA leaves this call unchecked. CDR3 residues: CASSPGQGNEQYF.